A selection of T cell receptor beta chains follows, all from one sample in a study of blood T cell repertoires in COVID-19. The protocol was immunoSEQ multiplex PCR, while the TCRdb copy is restricted to in-frame clones and leaves out a portion. This sample carries over 100,000 clones, approximately 80% of them seen once, and the ten largest clones take 0.7% to 0.85%. What was sequenced was peripheral blood. The receptors come from a woman between 70 and 85 years old with acute or convalescent COVID-19. CDR3s include the opening cysteine and the closing phenylalanine or tryptophan. A D gene is named only where the DNA matches it firmly. Expanded clones are given a class, and other clones once, few, many or no size at all.

>TRBJ2-3|-|TRBV19|TRBD2
CASSIVAGGSTDTQYF
TGTGCCAGTAGTATAGTAGCGGGAGGGAGCACAGATACGCAGTATTTT
>TRBJ2-3|-|TRBV3-1/TRBV3-2|TRBD2
CASSQDLAGGFTDTQYF
TGTGCCAGCAGCCAAGACCTAGCGGGGGGCTTCACAGATACGCAGTATTTT
>TRBJ2-3|-|TRBV19|TRBD2
CASSARAGGRADTQYF
TGTGCCAGTAGTGCGAGGGCGGGGGGGCGAGCAGATACGCAGTATTTT
>TRBJ2-7|-|TRBV3-1/TRBV3-2|TRBD1
CASSQALGQGIHEQYF
TGTGCCAGCAGCCAAGCCCTCGGACAGGGGATCCACGAGCAGTACTTC
>TRBJ1-1|-|TRBV19|-
CASSTGGGSAEAFF
TGTGCCAGTAGTACGGGAGGGGGGAGTGCTGAAGCTTTCTTT
>TRBJ2-5|-|TRBV29-1|-
CSVQILSGETQYF
TGCAGCGTGCAGATCCTTTCCGGGGAGACCCAGTACTTC
>TRBJ1-2|-|TRBV14|-
CASSQAGQRVGYTF
TGTGCCAGCAGCCAAGCAGGCCAGAGGGTTGGCTACACCTTC
>TRBJ1-1|-|TRBV12-3/TRBV12-4|-
CASSRQSITEAFF
TGTGCCAGCAGCCGACAGTCGATCACTGAAGCTTTCTTT
>TRBJ2-1|-|TRBV3-1/TRBV3-2|TRBD2
CASSQEGPWSGREGEQFF
TGTGCCAGCAGCCAAGAAGGGCCTTGGAGCGGGAGGGAGGGTGAGCAGTTCTTC
>TRBJ1-1|-|TRBV5-4|-
CASRQDANLNTEAFF
TGTGCCAGCAGACAGGACGCGAATCTGAACACTGAAGCTTTCTTT
>TRBJ2-4|-|TRBV2|-
CASSGQFSYKYF
TGTGCCAGCAGTGGGCAGTTTTCATATAAGTACTTC
>TRBJ1-6|-|TRBV14|-
CASSQSGLGNSPLHF
TGTGCCAGCAGCCAATCCGGGTTAGGAAATTCACCCCTCCACTTT
>TRBJ2-2|-|TRBV5-1|-
CASSPGSKTGELFF
TGCGCCAGCAGCCCCGGGAGTAAAACCGGGGAGCTGTTTTTT
>TRBJ2-1|few|TRBV12-5|-
CASGLLGANNEQFF
TGTGCTAGTGGTTTGTTGGGGGCTAACAATGAGCAGTTCTTC
>TRBJ2-6|-|TRBV5-1|-
CASRLLPGANVLTF
TGCGCCAGCAGGTTGCTTCCTGGGGCCAACGTCCTGACTTTC
>TRBJ1-1|-|TRBV7-9|TRBD1
CASSPGGGTEAFF
TGTGCCAGCAGCCCAGGGGGAGGAACTGAAGCTTTCTTT
>TRBJ2-7|-|TRBV18|-
CASSPGEEAYEQYF
TGTGCCAGCTCACCAGGGGAGGAAGCCTACGAGCAGTACTTC
>TRBJ1-1|-|TRBV7-9|TRBD1
CASSIRQGNEAFF
TGTGCCAGCAGCATACGACAGGGGAATGAAGCTTTCTTT
>TRBJ2-2|-|TRBV19|TRBD1
CASSLGQGRITGELFF
TGTGCCAGTAGTCTAGGACAGGGTCGGATCACCGGGGAGCTGTTTTTT
>TRBJ2-1|-|TRBV19|TRBD2
CASSGDGSREDNEQFF
TGTGCCAGTAGTGGGGACGGCTCCCGGGAGGACAATGAGCAGTTCTTC
>TRBJ1-5|-|TRBV30|TRBD1
CAWRTGDNQPQHF
TGTGCCTGGAGGACAGGGGACAATCAGCCCCAGCATTTT
>TRBJ1-1|few|TRBV11-2|-
CASSLVEQLEAFF
TGTGCCAGCAGCTTAGTGGAGCAGCTCGAAGCTTTCTTT
>TRBJ1-6|-|TRBV5-1|-
CASQSGGSDSPLHF
TGCGCCAGCCAGTCGGGGGGGTCGGATTCACCCCTCCACTTT
>TRBJ2-1|-|TRBV10-1|TRBD2
CASSDGSGAEAGQFF
TGCGCCAGCAGTGATGGTAGCGGGGCCGAGGCTGGGCAGTTCTTC
>TRBJ2-3|-|TRBV5-4|-
CASSLGGPGTDTQYF
TGTGCCAGCAGCTTGGGGGGCCCTGGCACAGATACGCAGTATTTT
>TRBJ1-2|-|TRBV7-2|TRBD1
CASSLRRQGGGYTF
TGTGCCAGCAGCTTAAGGAGACAGGGGGGTGGCTACACCTTC
>TRBJ2-7|-|TRBV7-3|TRBD2
CASSLTGGPAYEQYF
TGTGCCAGCAGCTTAACGGGAGGGCCGGCCTACGAGCAGTACTTC
>TRBJ2-7|-|TRBV18|TRBD1
CASSSDRYEQYF
TGTGCCAGCTCTTCGGACAGGTACGAGCAGTACTTC
>TRBJ2-1|-|TRBV3-1/TRBV3-2|TRBD1
CASSQFRTGGPEQFF
TGTGCCAGCAGCCAATTCCGGACAGGGGGTCCTGAGCAGTTCTTC
>TRBJ2-3|-|TRBV3-1/TRBV3-2|TRBD2
CASSRTSGSTDTQYF
TGTGCCAGCAGCCGAACTAGCGGGAGCACAGATACGCAGTATTTT
>TRBJ2-7|-|TRBV28|TRBD1
CASSLESDRGEEQYF
TGTGCCAGCAGTTTAGAATCGGACAGGGGAGAGGAGCAGTACTTC
>TRBJ1-1|-|TRBV6-1|-
CASSERAWGNTEAFF
TGTGCCAGCAGTGAGCGGGCATGGGGGAACACTGAAGCTTTCTTT
>TRBJ1-4|-|TRBV5-1|-
CASTTDQGNEKLFF
TGCGCCAGCACCACGGATCAGGGGAATGAAAAACTGTTTTTT
>TRBJ1-6|-|TRBV6-4|-
CASSEESSSPLHF
TGTGCCAGCAGTGAGGAGTCCTCTTCACCCCTCCACTTT
>TRBJ2-5|-|TRBV6-5|-
CASSYGGAGETQYF
TGTGCCAGCAGTTACGGGGGGGCAGGGGAGACCCAGTACTTC
>TRBJ2-7|-|TRBV7-9|TRBD1
CASSSPQGASISYEQYF
TGTGCCAGCAGCTCCCCACAGGGGGCCAGTATCTCCTACGAGCAGTACTTC
>TRBJ1-2|-|TRBV6-4|TRBD1
CASSPGTGGYGYTF
TGTGCCAGCAGCCCCGGGACAGGGGGGTATGGCTACACCTTC
>TRBJ1-2|-|TRBV19|-
CASTPPWGNGYGYTF
TGTGCCAGTACCCCCCCTTGGGGCAACGGCTATGGCTACACCTTC
>TRBJ1-6|few|TRBV30|-
CAWKPGFGNSPLHF
TGTGCTTGGAAACCAGGCTTCGGTAATTCACCCCTCCACTTT
>TRBJ2-7|-|TRBV6-1|TRBD2
CASSEVGGGSVLYEQYF
TGTGCCAGCAGTGAAGTTGGCGGGGGTTCAGTTTTATACGAGCAGTACTTC
>TRBJ1-1|once|TRBV15|-
CATSRDYGGNTEAFF
TGTGCCACCAGCAGAGATTATGGCGGAAACACTGAAGCTTTCTTT
>TRBJ1-3|-|TRBV7-2|-
CASSLGPIRSGNTIYF
TGTGCCAGCAGCTTAGGGCCAATCCGCTCTGGAAACACCATATATTTT
>TRBJ1-1|-|TRBV2|TRBD1
CASSRQGMNTEAFF
TGTGCCAGCAGTCGACAGGGGATGAACACTGAAGCTTTCTTT
>TRBJ2-1|-|TRBV5-4|-
CASSLDGSSYNEQFF
TGTGCCAGCAGCTTGGACGGGAGCTCCTACAATGAGCAGTTCTTC
>TRBJ1-2|-|TRBV11-2|-
CASSTQGYYGYTF
TGTGCCAGCAGCACCCAGGGGTACTATGGCTACACCTTC
>TRBJ2-7|-|TRBV4-2|-
CASSQEEPRSSFSYEQYF
TGTGCCAGCAGCCAAGAAGAGCCACGAAGTTCTTTCTCCTACGAGCAGTACTTC
>TRBJ1-4|-|TRBV7-9|TRBD1
CASSKGQGKEKLFF
TGTGCCAGCAGCAAGGGACAGGGGAAAGAAAAACTGTTTTTT
>TRBJ2-7|-|TRBV3-1/TRBV3-2|TRBD2
CASSQRRGDSISYEQYF
TGTGCCAGCAGCCAACGACGGGGGGACTCTATCTCCTACGAGCAGTACTTC
>TRBJ2-3|-|TRBV9|-
CASSVAGEGVTQYF
TGTGCCAGCAGCGTAGCGGGAGAAGGGGTTACGCAGTATTTT
>TRBJ2-5|-|TRBV10-2|TRBD2
CASSGTGGPETQYF
TGCGCCAGCAGCGGGACGGGAGGGCCGGAGACCCAGTACTTC
>TRBJ2-7|-|TRBV30|-
CAWSQGTYEQYF
TGTGCCTGGAGCCAGGGGACCTACGAGCAGTACTTC
>TRBJ1-2|-|TRBV4-1|-
CASSQSGGGGHGYTF
TGCGCCAGCAGCCAATCGGGGGGCGGCGGACATGGCTACACCTTC
>TRBJ1-1|-|TRBV10-3|TRBD1
CAISVGQGGSSEAFF
TGTGCCATCAGTGTGGGACAGGGGGGTAGTTCTGAAGCTTTCTTT
>TRBJ2-5|-|TRBV11-2|-
CASSLVSDQETQYF
TGTGCCAGCAGCTTAGTTAGCGACCAAGAGACCCAGTACTTC
>TRBJ2-2|-|TRBV11-3|-
CASSSGTNTGELFF
TGTGCCAGCAGCTCGGGTACTAACACCGGGGAGCTGTTTTTT
>TRBJ2-2|once|TRBV11-1|TRBD1
CASRDSGQGNTGELFF
TGTGCCAGCAGGGATTCGGGACAGGGGAACACCGGGGAGCTGTTTTTT
>TRBJ1-1|-|TRBV12-3/TRBV12-4|TRBD1
CASSLAQGAEAFF
TGTGCCAGCAGTTTAGCACAGGGGGCTGAAGCTTTCTTT